These 10 T cell receptor beta chains share one sample of origin, sequenced in a study of cytomegalovirus exposure and HLA in healthy donors. PCR involved 60 Vbeta and 13 Jbeta primers. The assay was immunoSEQ multiplex PCR, and TCRdb's table has in-frame clones only and misses some. The table records over 95,000 clones, 70% to 80% of them present only once. Input material: PBMCs. Receptor source: a female donor in good health and CMV-seronegative.

The V gene is TRBV27, the J gene TRBJ1-2; tentatively, D is TRBD1 (5 bases). Germline values: CDR1 MNHEY, CDR2 SMNVEV (reference sequence). The CDR3 runs 16 residues. V lost 6 bases, J lost 1 base, and 18 bases lay in between. The CDR3 DNA reads TGTGCCAGCAGGGGGGGGTTACAGACCCTTAACTATGGCTACACCTTC. Its translation: CASRGGLQTLNYGYTF.

As to this clone: Other DNA sequences within the sample encode an identical CDR3. The CDR3 spells CASSPERTGEISPLHF. Here the CDR3 DNA reads TGTGCCAGCAGCCCCGAACGGACAGGGGAGATTTCCCCCCTCCACTTT. The chain links TRBV5-8 to TRBJ1-6, with TRBD1 matching 9 bases. V gave up 4 bases and J gave up 13 bases; unmatched junction bases: 15. The CDR3 sequence is 16 residues long. CDR1 is SGHTS and CDR2 is YDEGEE in the germline V gene.

The CDR3 sequence: CASSPPWDSQYGYTF. CDR3 in DNA: TGTGCCAGCAGCCCCCCTTGGGACAGCCAATATGGCTACACCTTC. This sequence joins TRBV5-4 and TRBJ1-2; TRBD1 agrees at 7 bases. This CDR3 is 15 amino acids long. V lost 4 bases to trimming and J lost 5 bases; unmatched junction nucleotides: 11. CDR1 is SGHNT, CDR2 YYREEE, per germline (reference sequence). Using reference TRBV5-4 and TRBJ1-2 for the parts outside the CDR3, the full variable domain is ETGVTQSPTHLIKTRGQQVTLRCSSQSGHNTVSWYQQALGQGPQFIFQYYREEENGRGNFPPRFSGLQFPNYSSELNVNALELDDSALYLCASSPPWDSQYGYTFGSGTRLTVV.

This chain joins TRBV5-1 and TRBJ1-1; D might be TRBD1 (5 bases). The CDR3 runs to 13 residues. V was pared by 4 bases and J by 4 bases, with 11 bases between. CDR1 SGHRS and CDR2 YFSETQ come from the germline V gene. This chain's CDR3 is CASSRDRPTEAFF. The CDR3 region has the DNA TGCGCCAGCAGCCGAGACAGACCCACTGAAGCTTTCTTT.

V and J are TRBV7-9 and TRBJ2-7; maybe TRBD2 (6 bases). The CDR3 extends over 15 amino acids. The ends were cut back, 1 base at V and 4 bases at J, with 14 bases in the middle. CDR1 is SEHNR and CDR2 is FQNEAQ in the germline V gene (reference sequence). The CDR3 reads CASSLGGVLGYEQYF. Written as DNA, the CDR3 is TGTGCCAGCAGCTTAGGGGGGGTGCTTGGGTACGAGCAGTACTTC. Together with reference TRBV7-9 and TRBJ2-7, the CDR3 gives the full variable domain: DTGVSQNPRHKITKRGQNVTFRCDPISEHNRLYWYRQTLGQGPEFLTYFQNEAQLEKSRLLSDRFSAERPKGSFSTLEIQRTEQGDSAMYLCASSLGGVLGYEQYFGPGTRLTVT.

Sample share makes this clone medium-sized. The CDR3 sequence: CATSGGTEVYGYTF. DNA for the CDR3: TGTGCCACCAGCGGAGGGACGGAGGTTTATGGCTACACCTTC. The J gene is TRBJ1-2, the V gene TRBV15; weak D call: TRBD1 (5 bases). The V gene's germline CDR1 is LNHNV and CDR2 YYDKDF (reference sequence). This CDR3 is built from 14 residues. V gave up 5 bases and J gave up 5 bases, with 15 bases separating them.

The rearrangement joins TRBV2 to TRBJ1-1, with 8 bases identical to TRBD1. With V trimmed by 0 bases and J by 4 bases, 10 bases remained unmatched. Germline V CDR1 and CDR2: SNHLY, FYNNEI. The CDR3 spans 17 residues. DNA for the CDR3: TGTGCCAGCAGTGAAGCACCCCAGGGGGCGACTGGCACTGAAGCTTTCTTT. It is translated as CASSEAPQGATGTEAFF.

The V call is TRBV23-1, the J call TRBJ2-5, with D perhaps TRBD1 (5 bases). TRBV23-1 is given ORF status, its function remaining uncertain. Trimming stripped 4 bases from V and 2 bases from J, with 11 bases between. This CDR3 is 14 amino acids long. CDR3 protein: CASSRGRVQETQYF. For the CDR3, the DNA is TGCGCCAGCAGTCGGGGCAGGGTGCAAGAGACCCAGTACTTC.

V and J are TRBV2 and TRBJ2-5; D remains ambiguous. The DNA end is more similar to TRBJ2-7, so the J call may be wrong. The CDR3 runs 12 residues. Germline V CDR1 and CDR2: SNHLY, FYNNEI. The DNA for the CDR3 is TGTGCCAGCAGTGTAACTCCTTACGAGCAGTACTTC. Translated: CASSVTPYEQYF.

The chain's CDR3 is CASSSLAGGQSNEQFF. The DNA for the CDR3 is TGTGCCAGCAGCTCGCTAGCGGGGGGCCAATCCAATGAGCAGTTCTTC. The rearrangement uses TRBV5-6 and TRBJ2-1; 11 bases map to TRBD2. Trimming cost V 3 bases and J 6 bases; bases outside gene matches: 8. CDR1 and CDR2 (germline): SGHDT, YYEEEE. The CDR3 is 16 residues long.